This TCR beta chain comes out of a study of blood T cell repertoires in COVID-19 (dated by TCRdb to about 2020). For the study in its entirety: Collaborator samples came from the United States, Italy and Spain and covered acute and convalescent phases of COVID-19. The prospective study material was composed of cDNA or gDNA derived from T cells, B-cell-depleted T cells, or PBMCs. Samples came from the ongoing ImmuneRACE study (first 160 participants) plus 1,254 subjects from 6 global collaborators. The dataset comprised deeply sampled blood TCRbeta repertoires from subjects exposed to, actively infected with, or recovered from COVID-19. A de-identified subject ID, COVID-19 status, age in years and sex were almost always included in the sample metadata. The repertoires were released in a freely available public database meant as a resource for research on the immune response to SARS-CoV-2. Where available, HLA class I and class II types were obtained from metadata supplied by the sample provider rather than from assay-based typing. Here is what the overall study found, with its caveats: The amount of clinical and demographic metadata varied by source and participant and was provided uncurated.

Comments on this clone: The antigen it recognizes is unknown. No much larger clone is present one base from it, and per-base qualities are unavailable.

In the prospective study, participants were about 18 to 100 years old, resided in about two dozen geographic areas of the United States, and were enrolled through a virtual design. In the prospective study, participants were assigned to cohorts based on the clinical history participants reported in a screening survey and a study questionnaire. ImmuneRACE Cohort 3 recovered participants were defined by two consecutive negative NP/OP PCR tests, healthcare professional clearance, or symptom resolution. Each participant in the prospective study had whole blood, serum and a nasopharyngeal or oropharyngeal swab collected by mobile phlebotomists. Prospective study participants could optionally give additional blood draws and questionnaires over an approximately two-month period. Before DNA extraction, prospective study blood samples were shipped either frozen or at room temperature. The immunoSEQ Assay, a bias-controlled multiplex PCR, was used to amplify TCRbeta CDR3 regions from genomic DNA. The paper's data handling went like this. Within the assay, amplification of reference gene primers was used to estimate how many nucleated cells each sample contained. Sequence reads were collapsed and filtered to measure the absolute abundance of every unique TCRbeta CDR3 rearrangement. For each sample, productive Simpson clonality was calculated as the square root of Simpson's diversity index over productive rearrangements. TCRdb obtained this table from immuneACCESS and retained in-frame rearrangements with V and J assigned. These tables miss some clones; where compared with another copy, unresolved V genes account for less than half of the shortfall, and the remainder is unexplained. The V and J calls and the clone size are those of that table, but D and trimming were determined from the DNA. The sample table contains around 310,000 clones; only one count was recorded for around 91% of them. The ten largest clones represent about 9.5% of the sample.

Sequences were obtained from PBMCs or T cells enriched from blood (not recorded which). The TCR comes from a woman in her thirties or forties who had recovered from COVID-19.

The CDR3 has the sequence CASSLDLSGFNEQFF. The sequenced DNA is TGTGCCAGCAGCTTAGACCTCTCGGGTTTCAATGAGCAGTTCTTC. The rearrangement combines TRBV7-3 with TRBJ2-1; the D gene cannot be resolved reliably. Counted from cysteine to phenylalanine, this CDR3 has 15 amino acids. Kept here is only the CDR3 DNA, which spans 45 bases and is read in frame from base 1. According to the germline V gene, CDR1 reads SGHTA and CDR2 reads FQGTGA. V lost 2 bases and J lost 6 bases; the stretch between them is 14 bases long.